These 20 T cell receptor beta chains originate from one sample sequenced in a study of CD8 T cells in ankylosing spondylitis (dated by TCRdb to 2017 to 2019). What the research found in general, with its limitations: Blood from ankylosing spondylitis patients appeared to be characterized by a TCR beta motif composed of 7 to 9 highly homologous amino acid variants.

Libraries came from 5' RACE. These reads were obtained on an Illumina HiSeq 2500. TCRdb trimmed public reads at Q25 via fastp, called clones via MiXCR and kept in-frame beta chains. All rows with the same CDR3 protein become a single entry with the most common DNA and genes. Within this sample are 750,000 to 850,000 distinct CDR3 sequences, with approximately 12% of them counted one time only. Approximately 0.5% of the sample belongs to the ten largest clones. No antigen has been assigned to these receptors. Source material: blood, either unsorted or a sorted T cell fraction (not recorded which). The receptors shown here come from a male donor with ankylosing spondylitis.

This clonotype turned up a few times. V usage is TRBV5-1 and J usage is TRBJ2-1; possibly TRBD1 for D (5 bases). The CDR3 sequence is 12 residues long. Deletions cut 2 bases from V and 8 bases from J, with 8 bases between. In germline, CDR1 is SGHRS, CDR2 YFSETQ. CDR3 nucleotide sequence: TGCGCCAGCAGCTTAGGGGCTCATGAGCAGTTCTTC. This codes for CASSLGAHEQFF.

The J gene is TRBJ2-1, the V gene TRBV19; D remains ambiguous. Looked up from germline, CDR1 is LNHDA and CDR2 is SQIVND (reference sequence). V lost 7 bases and J lost 2, with 12 bases in between. The CDR3 totals 14 residues. CDR3 region: CASTRGGTYNEQFF. Here the CDR3 DNA reads TGTGCCAGTACCAGAGGCGGAACCTACAATGAGCAGTTCTTC. The variable domain in full, with the rest retrieved from reference TRBV19 and TRBJ2-1, is DGGITQSPKYLFRKEGQNVTLSCEQNLNHDAMYWYRQDPGQGLRLIYYSQIVNDFQKGDIAEGYSVSREKKESFPLTVTSAQKNPTAFYLCASTRGGTYNEQFFGPGTRLTVL.

The chain carries TRBV20-1 and TRBJ2-4, with TRBD1 matching 7 bases. J was trimmed by 6 bases and V by 4 bases; bases with no gene match: 9. Per germline, CDR1 DFQATT and CDR2 SNEGSKA (reference sequence). The CDR3 is 14 residues long. For the CDR3, the DNA is TGCAGTGCTACTATGGGACAGATACCAAACATTCAGTACTTC. Translated, it gives CSATMGQIPNIQYF.

J is TRBJ1-5 and V is TRBV12-3 or TRBV12-4, with 7 bases matching TRBD1. Losses at the gene ends were 0 bases for V and 4 bases for J; bases not matched to a gene: 9. The CDR3 loop spans 17 amino acids. CDR3 DNA: TGTGCCAGCAGTTTAGCCCCAGGGGGGCGACGGAATCAGCCCCAGCATTTT. This gives the protein CASSLAPGGRRNQPQHF.

This CDR3 is CSAVERFAFF. CDR3 DNA: TGCAGTGCTGTTGAGAGGTTCGCTTTCTTT. This chain uses TRBV20-1 with TRBJ1-1; D remains unclear. This CDR3 has 10 residues. The V gene's germline CDR1 is DFQATT and CDR2 SNEGSKA (reference sequence). V lost 5 bases and J lost 11, with 12 bases in between.

The chain recombines TRBV3-1 with TRBJ2-1, with D tentatively TRBD1 or TRBD2 (6 bases each). This CDR3 has 15 residues. The V end was cut by 4 bases, the J end by 5 bases, with 15 bases between. Germline V gene lookup returns CDR1 LGHDT and CDR2 YNNKEL (reference sequence). DNA of the CDR3: TGTGCCAGCAGCCTTGCCTGGGGGGCGGACAATGAGCAGTTCTTC. Protein sequence: CASSLAWGADNEQFF.

J is TRBJ2-1 and V is TRBV6-1; 8 positions agree with TRBD1. The CDR3 has 14 residues. CDR1 is MNHNS, CDR2 SASEGT, per germline. V trimming: 6 bases; J trimming: 6 bases; junction bases outside the gene matches: 7. CDR3 DNA: TGTGCCAGCAGCTTTATTACAGGGGGCAATGAGCAGTTCTTC. Residues: CASSFITGGNEQFF.

This clonotype was counted only a few times. The chain uses TRBV20-1 and TRBJ2-1; D possibly corresponds to TRBD1 (6 bases). CDR3 length: 14 residues. Germline V lookup: CDR1 DFQATT, CDR2 SNEGSKA (reference sequence). V lost 7 bases and J lost 0, with 13 bases in between. The CDR3, as DNA: TGCAGTGTCAGACAGGACGTCTCCTACAATGAGCAGTTCTTC. Translated, it gives CSVRQDVSYNEQFF.

The chain links TRBV5-6 to TRBJ1-1; the D gene is possibly TRBD1 (6 bases). CDR3 length: 13 residues. Germline lookup yields CDR1 SGHDT and CDR2 YYEEEE. V lost 5 bases and J 6 bases, leaving 14 bases between the germline ends. In DNA, the CDR3 is TGTGCCAGCAGATCCATACAGGGTGCTGAAGCTTTCTTT. Translating it yields CASRSIQGAEAFF.

V is TRBV19 and J is TRBJ1-1; no clear D. The CDR3 covers 13 residues. From germline, CDR1 is LNHDA and CDR2 SQIVND (reference sequence). V lost 5 bases, J lost 5 bases, and 12 bases lay in between. In nucleotides, the CDR3 is TGTGCCAGTAGTTCAGGCGGGAAGACTGAAGCTTTCTTT. Its protein is CASSSGGKTEAFF.

The chain recombines TRBV28 with TRBJ1-5; the D gene is possibly TRBD1 (6 bases). Germline CDR1 is MDHEN and CDR2 is SYDVKM. This CDR3 is 17 amino acids long. V was pared by 4 bases and J by 3 bases, with 19 bases between. The CDR3 nucleotides are TGTGCCAGCAGTTCCGCAACCCGGACAGCATACAATCAGCCCCAGCATTTT. It codes for CASSSATRTAYNQPQHF.

The V gene is TRBV12-3 or TRBV12-4, the J gene TRBJ2-3, with TRBD2 identical over 12 bases. The CDR3 extends over 17 amino acids. Trimming cost V 2 bases and J 4 bases; bases outside gene matches: 7. CDR3 sequence reads: CASSLFLTSGSPDTQYF. CDR3 sequence (DNA): TGTGCCAGCAGTTTATTTTTGACTAGCGGGAGCCCAGATACGCAGTATTTT.

V gene TRBV29-1 combines with J gene TRBJ2-7, with D possibly TRBD1 on 6 matching bases. Germline CDR1 SQVTM, CDR2 ANQGSEA. V was clipped by 7 bases and J by 5 bases, with 15 bases between them. The CDR3 extends over 12 amino acids. The CDR3 reads CSAGQLVNEQYF. CDR3 in DNA: TGCAGCGCGGGACAACTTGTCAACGAGCAGTACTTC.

This sequence joins TRBV7-2 and TRBJ2-1; TRBD2 might be the D (7 bases). Germline CDR1 SGHTA, CDR2 FQGNSA. The germline V and J ends were trimmed by 1 base and 9 bases, with 19 bases remaining between them. The CDR3 sequence is 16 residues long. The CDR3 sequence: CASSLGRLAEGGEQFF. CDR3 nucleotide sequence: TGTGCCAGCAGCTTAGGCAGGCTAGCGGAAGGGGGTGAGCAGTTCTTC.

The table lists this clonotype with a few counts. The rearrangement links TRBV4-3 to TRBJ2-7; tentatively, D is TRBD2 (6 bases). Germline values: CDR1 LGHNA, CDR2 YSLEER. The CDR3 loop spans 15 amino acids. V lost 6 bases, J lost 5 bases, and 20 bases lay in between. The CDR3 loop reads CASSSLDSAGNEQYF. Written as DNA, the CDR3 is TGCGCCAGCAGTTCGCTTGACAGTGCGGGGAACGAGCAGTACTTC.

The chain recombines TRBV25-1 with TRBJ2-3; unclear D gene. The CDR3 totals 14 residues. Germline CDR1 is MGHDK and CDR2 is SYGVNS. V was clipped by 4 bases and J by 6 bases, with 14 bases between them. This chain's CDR3 is CASSAPTTTDTQYF. CDR3 DNA sequence: TGTGCCAGCAGTGCCCCGACCACCACCGATACGCAGTATTTT. Complete variable domain (other parts from reference TRBV25-1 and TRBJ2-3): EADIYQTPRYLVIGTGKKITLECSQTMGHDKMYWYQQDPGMELHLIHYSYGVNSTEKGDLSSESTVSRIRTEHFPLTLESARPSHTSQYLCASSAPTTTDTQYFGPGTRLTVL.

The DNA of the CDR3 is TGTGCCATCAGTGAGTCAGTAGGCTTCTCCTACGAGCAGTACTTC. It encodes CAISESVGFSYEQYF. The rearrangement joins TRBV10-3 to TRBJ2-7; D not certain. The germline V and J ends were trimmed by 0 bases and 0 bases, with 9 bases remaining between them. The V gene's germline CDR1 is ENHRY and CDR2 SYGVKD. The CDR3 contains 15 residues.

The chain combines TRBV5-6 with TRBJ2-5; D could derive from TRBD1 or TRBD2 (6 bases each). CDR3 length equals 14 residues. V was trimmed by 9 bases and J by 4 bases, leaving 19 bases between them. Per the germline V gene, CDR1 is SGHDT and CDR2 is YYEEEE. The CDR3 loop is CAIGPGGLGETQYF. CDR3 sequence (DNA): TGTGCCATCGGCCCCGGGGGCCTAGGAGAGACCCAGTACTTC.

This clonotype was counted many times. V gene TRBV20-1 combines with J gene TRBJ2-3; 9 positions agree with TRBD2. The CDR3 extends over 14 amino acids. Losses at the gene ends were 2 bases for V and 2 bases for J; bases not matched to a gene: 2. Per the germline V gene, CDR1 is DFQATT and CDR2 is SNEGSKA (reference sequence). CDR3 in DNA: TGCAGTGCTAGACTAGCGGGGAACACAGATACGCAGTATTTT. Translated: CSARLAGNTDTQYF.

The chain links TRBV28 to TRBJ2-1, with TRBD2 matching 14 bases. J gave up 7 bases and V 6 bases, and 14 bases lay outside the gene matches. CDR3 size: 18 residues. Germline CDR1 is MDHEN and CDR2 is SYDVKM. CDR3 nucleotides: TGTGCCAGCAGCCAGGGACTAGCGGGAGCCCCAAGGTGGAATGAGCAGTTCTTC. Translating gives CASSQGLAGAPRWNEQFF.